Reported below is one TCR beta chain. Trimming took off 7 bases at V and 6 bases at J, with 10 bases between the two ends. CDR3 length: 12 residues. These data belong to a study of blood T cell repertoires in COVID-19. The assay was immunoSEQ multiplex PCR, and TCRdb's table has in-frame clones only and misses some. Of more than 250,000 clones listed, roughly 91% are singletons. Input material: peripheral blood. The chain joins TRBV12-3 or TRBV12-4 to TRBJ1-5; D is uncertain. The receptor was isolated from a man aged 50 to 59 with active or convalescent COVID-19. The CDR3: CASNWAGQPQHF. The DNA of the CDR3 is TGTGCCAGCAACTGGGCGGGTCAGCCCCAGCATTTT.